The 14 T cell receptor beta chains below come from one sample, sequenced in a study of T cell changes during pregnancy in multiple sclerosis. The protocol was immunoSEQ multiplex PCR, while the TCRdb copy is restricted to in-frame clones and leaves out a portion. The profile shows more than 30,000 clones, about 90% of them singletons. The sample here was CD4+ T cells from peripheral blood mononuclear cells, taken before pregnancy. Receptor source: a female donor with multiple sclerosis, enrolled in a pregnancy study.

The table lists this clone with a count of one. At one boundary the junction diverges from the germline segment, which might be a read error. The chain recombines TRBV7-7 with TRBJ2-1, with 8 bases lining up with TRBD1. This CDR3 is built from 14 residues. Per germline, CDR1 SSHAT and CDR2 FNYEAQ (reference sequence). The CDR3 protein is CASSLDRGNNEQFF. The CDR3 bases are TGTGCTAGCAGCTTAGACAGGGGCAACAATGAGCAGTTCTTC.

The chain has TRBV6-5 and TRBJ2-7; 7 bases agree with TRBD1. The germline V gene has CDR1 MNHEY and CDR2 SVGAGI. The J segment lost 1 base and the V segment lost 2 bases, leaving 5 bases of the junction unmatched. The CDR3 runs 15 residues. The CDR3 nucleotides read TGTGCCAGCAGTTACGCCGCGGACAGGTCCTACGAGCAGTACTTC. Translating it yields CASSYAADRSYEQYF.

J is TRBJ1-5 and V is TRBV10-3; no definite D call. The CDR3 covers 15 residues. The germline gives CDR1 ENHRY, CDR2 SYGVKD. Trimming removed 0 bases at V and 4 bases at J, with 10 bases between. CDR3 bases: TGTGCCATCAGTGAGTCAGCAGGCTTTAATCAGCCCCAGCATTTT. Amino acid sequence: CAISESAGFNQPQHF.

The chain uses TRBV19 and TRBJ1-1, with D possibly TRBD1 on 6 matching bases. This CDR3 is built from 12 residues. V was clipped by 4 bases and J by 3 bases, with 6 bases between them. Germline-derived CDR1 and CDR2 are LNHDA and SQIVND (reference sequence). Written as DNA, the CDR3 is TGTGCCAGTAGTAACAGGGACACTGAAGCTTTCTTT. Translated: CASSNRDTEAFF.

The chain joins TRBV7-9 to TRBJ1-6; weak D call: TRBD1 (6 bases). Trimming cost V 5 bases and J 8 bases, with 13 bases left between them. This CDR3 is 14 amino acids long. Per germline, CDR1 SEHNR and CDR2 FQNEAQ (reference sequence). The CDR3 loop reads CASSGQHQDSPLHF. CDR3 sequence (DNA): TGTGCCAGCAGCGGACAGCATCAGGATTCACCCCTCCACTTT.

This clone was found once. The CDR3 DNA reads TGTGCCAGCACCTACGACTCCTACAATGAGCAGTTCTTC. Its protein is CASTYDSYNEQFF. The chain has TRBV2 and TRBJ2-1; D gene uncertain. Trimming shortened V by 7 bases and J by 0 bases, and 7 bases separated the two germline ends. The CDR3 consists of 13 residues. The germline gives CDR1 SNHLY, CDR2 FYNNEI.

The rearrangement joins TRBV19 to TRBJ1-1, with 7 bases identical to TRBD1. The V segment lost 5 bases and the J segment 10 bases; nucleotides outside the gene matches: 10. CDR3 length: 13 amino acids. The germline gives CDR1 LNHDA, CDR2 SQIVND (reference sequence). CDR3: CASSPTGRRVAFF. The CDR3 coding sequence is TGTGCCAGTAGTCCGACAGGGAGAAGAGTAGCTTTCTTT.

The rearrangement uses TRBV5-4 and TRBJ1-2, with TRBD1 matching 7 bases. V lost 9 bases, J lost 2 bases, and 1 base stayed unmatched. The CDR3 runs 11 residues. CDR1 is SGHNT, CDR2 YYREEE, per germline (reference sequence). This chain's CDR3 is CAMTGNYGYTF. CDR3 nucleotides: TGTGCCATGACAGGGAACTATGGCTACACCTTC.

J is TRBJ2-3 and V is TRBV15; 9 nucleotides agree with TRBD2. The germline V gene encodes CDR1 LNHNV and CDR2 YYDKDF (reference sequence). Trimming at V came to 5 bases and at J to 5 bases, leaving 11 bases not matched to a gene. This CDR3 is built from 16 residues. The chain's CDR3 is CATSGGTSRDGDTQYF. In DNA, the CDR3 is TGTGCCACCAGCGGGGGGACTAGCAGGGACGGAGATACGCAGTATTTT.

This chain joins TRBV18 and TRBJ1-6; 7 bases are a match to TRBD1. Germline V gene data show CDR1 as KGHSH and CDR2 as LQKENI. With V trimmed by 3 bases and J by 6 bases, 8 bases remained unmatched. This CDR3 has 16 residues. CDR3 sequence (DNA): TGTGCCAGCTCACCGGTTGCAGGGGGTACTAATTCACCCCTCCACTTT. This translates into CASSPVAGGTNSPLHF.

The chain combines TRBV5-1 with TRBJ1-1; D unresolved. This CDR3 contains 14 residues. The V and J ends lost 0 bases and 1 base respectively, with 7 bases between them. Germline CDR1 SGHRS, CDR2 YFSETQ. In DNA form, the CDR3 reads TGCGCCAGCAGCTTGGACACCCAGAACACTGAAGCTTTCTTT. Amino acid sequence: CASSLDTQNTEAFF.

This chain links TRBV28 with TRBJ2-1, with D perhaps matching TRBD2 (7 bases). Trimming took off 1 base at V and 9 bases at J, with 25 bases between the two ends. The CDR3 runs to 18 residues. Looked up from germline, CDR1 is MDHEN and CDR2 is SYDVKM. DNA of the CDR3: TGTGCCAGCAGTTTATTTCTTGGGGGGGCGGGGGCGAGATTTGAGCAGTTCTTC. Translation gives CASSLFLGGAGARFEQFF. Based on the CDR3 plus reference TRBV28 and TRBJ2-1, the full variable domain is DVKVTQSSRYLVKRTGEKVFLECVQDMDHENMFWYRQDPGLGLRLIYFSYDVKMKEKGDIPEGYSVSREKKERFSLILESASTNQTSMYLCASSLFLGGAGARFEQFFGPGTRLTVL.

The rearrangement joins TRBV5-5 to TRBJ1-1, with 8 nucleotides matching TRBD1. The CDR3 length is 14 residues. The V and J ends lost 5 bases and 2 bases, in that order; junction bases with no gene match: 5. CDR1 and CDR2 (germline): SGHKS, YYEKEE (reference sequence). CDR3 DNA: TGTGCCAGCAGGGGGACAGGTATAAACACTGAAGCTTTCTTT. It yields the protein CASRGTGINTEAFF.

The chain employs TRBV2 and TRBJ2-3, with TRBD1 identical over 8 bases. V lost 4 bases to trimming and J lost 3 bases; unmatched junction nucleotides: 6. This CDR3 has 15 amino acids. The germline V gene has CDR1 SNHLY and CDR2 FYNNEI. CDR3 loop: CASSGDRGRTDTQYF. The CDR3 DNA sequence: TGTGCCAGCAGTGGCGACAGGGGTCGGACAGATACGCAGTATTTT.